Many counts were recorded for the clone carrying this TCR beta chain. Sequence at one end of the junction differs from germline and may be a read error. Per the germline V gene, CDR1 is MNHEY and CDR2 is SMNVEV (reference sequence). This CDR3 spans 19 amino acids. The data originate from a study of T cells in Graves' hyperthyroidism and ophthalmopathy. Amplification of TCR beta CDR3 regions used RNA as the template. During a first-round RT-PCR of the TCR CDR3, the HTBI primer set was used. TCRdb re-derived calls from the multiplex PCR reads in MiXCR, one entry per CDR3 protein. This sample has around 300,000 distinct CDR3 sequences, with roughly 19% found just once.

The chain joins TRBV27 to TRBJ2-1, with 12 bases aligning to TRBD2. The sequenced sample was blood. This clonotype originated in a man in his forties or fifties with Graves' ophthalmopathy. As DNA, the CDR3 is TGTGCCAGCAGCTTATTGAGACTAGCGGGAGAGAGCTCCTACAATGAGCAGTTCTTC. Translating it yields CASSLLRLAGESSYNEQFF.